This paragraph covers one TCR beta chain sequence. What this receptor recognizes is not known. Base-call qualities are not available, and no considerably larger clone is one nucleotide away. Receptors were amplified or captured by the immunoSEQ multiplex PCR assay. A mixture of 60 forward primers for TCR Vbeta segments and 13 reverse primers for TCR Jbeta segments was used in the multiplex PCR. The CDR3 region of rearranged TCR beta genes was amplified from genomic DNA with a multiplex PCR assay. The amplified TCR beta libraries were sequenced on the Illumina HiSeq System as 87-base-pair reads. The original pipeline was this. Across the 640 or so repertoires, a later analysis counted roughly 84 million unique TCR beta chains, 8.5 million to 12 million of which were shared by at least two donors. Raw reads were error-corrected and collapsed into unique sequences with a nearest-neighbor algorithm that merged closely related sequences to remove PCR and sequencing errors. V, D and J gene segments were assigned by aligning CDR3 sequences to IMGT reference sequences. For a sequence to be retained, a match of at least six nucleotides to both a V gene segment and a J gene segment was required. Rearrangements were called productive when the CDR3 lacked stop codons and stayed in frame with V and J; all others were non-productive. CDR3 was defined according to IMGT convention as the region running from the second conserved V-encoded cysteine to the conserved J-encoded phenylalanine. In an earlier analysis of more than 550 of the donors, sequences lacking an unambiguous match to a single V gene segment were excluded. An earlier analysis of fewer than 750 of the donors classified V segments as functional when productive rearrangements were above 56.7% and as segregating when the standard deviation between donors was above 5%. To diagnose cytomegalovirus status from the catalog of TCR beta chain sequences, a statistical classification framework was built. In a later analysis, V and J genes were assigned by comparing TCR nucleotide sequences against IMGT/GENE-DB human TR gene sequences. The TCRdist pipeline was used in a later analysis to assign CDR3 sequences and most-parsimonious VDJ recombination scenarios. In a later analysis, each TCR beta chain was defined by its CDR3 amino acid sequence together with its V-gene family, and reads without a unique V-gene family were excluded. In a later analysis, 500 to 650 highly shared, low-generation-probability nucleotide sequences were removed to address suspected cross-contamination and a sequencing artifact. In a later analysis, a clonal expansion index was calculated for each public chain from normalized within-repertoire ranks of inferred template counts. A later analysis computed generation probabilities with a VDJ recombination model fitted to out-of-frame rearrangements, and checked the results against IGoR. A later analysis scored TCR-TCR, TCR-HLA and TCR-CMV co-occurrence with hypergeometric tests, applying a repertoire-size bias correction to TCR pairs. To estimate false discovery rates, a later analysis permuted the HLA or CMV assignments 20 times. In a later analysis, co-occurring TCRs were grouped using DBSCAN, with TCRdist sequence similarity added in when clustering inside HLA-allele-positive subsets. Repertoires with fewer than 30,000 or more than 120,000 public chains, plus five repertoires with anomalous nucleotide sharing, were excluded from co-occurrence clustering. This immuneACCESS table, as held by TCRdb, lists in-frame sequences with V and J called but not all clones. Of the missing ones, under half trace to an unresolved V gene in checked studies; the others have no known cause. The V and J calls and clone size are taken from that table; D and trimming were inferred from the DNA. The sample contains 100,000 or so clones, 65% to 80% of them found a single time. The top ten hold about 4.2% of the sample.

The CDR3 covers 17 residues, taking in both the cysteine and the phenylalanine. The retained sequence is limited to the CDR3, 51 bases, with the frame set at the first base. V gives up 1 base and J gives up 0 bases, and the segment between their germline ends measures 15 bases. CDR1 and CDR2, looked up from the germline V gene, are SGHDN and FVKESK. This specimen comes from a study of cytomegalovirus exposure and HLA in healthy donors (dated by TCRdb to 2015 to 2018). Background on the whole study: In an earlier analysis of fewer than 750 of the donors, about 260 Gb of sequence data and just under 120 million unique TCR beta sequences from 150 million to 200 million T cells were reported. Donor age, sex, ethnicity and CMV serostatus were compiled together with the repertoire data. An earlier analysis of approximately 580 of the donors used high-throughput TCR beta sequencing to judge whether each TCR beta V gene segment behaved as functional or pseudogenic. Among the roughly 400 genotyped donors, around 81% belonged to the genetic ancestry cluster associated with self-reported Caucasian donors. Rather than drawing on any new phenotypic data, the later analysis identified candidate immune exposures from TCR beta sequences and the way those sequences occurred across donors. High-throughput TCR immunosequencing, statistical association of individual TCRs with disease status, and machine learning were combined to predict cytomegalovirus infection status. The study aimed to test whether cataloging public T cell receptors could reveal signatures of past pathogen exposure. Among some 400 genotyped donors of the cohort, an average of about 240,000 unique TCR beta nucleotide sequences were sequenced per donor, roughly 20% of them non-productive. In addition to the first cohort of approximately 670 subjects, a separate validation cohort of 130 or so different subjects was used. Every discovery cohort repertoire had been produced on one sequencing platform. To study patterns of TCR occurrence, a later analysis re-analyzed previously published TCR beta repertoires from 666 donors and added high-resolution HLA genotyping. Approximately 300 gigabases of sequencing data and 70 million to 95 million unique TCR sequences made up an early release that covered around 640 HLA-typed donors. Using immunosequencing, the study profiled T cell repertoires from 500 to 800 subjects and related those repertoires to cytomegalovirus serostatus. Both class I and class II loci were covered by HLA typing, at four-digit resolution. A later genetic analysis took genome-wide SNP genotypes for 398 of the 666 donors and used that subset as a discovery cohort. Typing coverage varied by locus: about 629-640 donors for A, B, C, DRB1 and DQB1; about 520 for DQA1; 600 to 610 for DPA1; approximately 490 for DPB1. Because of strong linkage in the cohort, roughly five DR-DQ haplotypes were treated as single units for association and clustering.

The cohort was made up of around 720 healthy bone marrow donors. All cohort members were sampled while nominally healthy, although unrecorded immune exposures were likely present. The donor tested CMV seropositive and was one of the 289 seropositive cohort members. A peripheral blood sample was provided by each donor, and peripheral blood mononuclear cells were used for TCR beta sequencing. Genomic DNA extraction from the blood cell samples was performed with the Qiagen DNeasy Blood Extraction Kit. Study-wide conclusions, independent of this receptor: Some IMGT-functional V segments, including TRBV6-2 and TRBV6-3, could not be told apart with the 87-base-pair reads, so those segments were excluded. According to a later analysis, TCR association rates differed among HLA loci, with DRB1 alleles showing the most associated TCRs and HLA-C alleles showing the fewest. An earlier analysis of approximately 590 of the donors showed that most TCR beta V segments appeared in productive rearrangements either about 90% or about 30% of the time, which broadly matched IMGT annotations. A later analysis associated 15,000 to 20,000 TCR beta sequences with specific HLA alleles at a false discovery rate of 0.05. A total of about 180 TCR beta chains were listed by the study as associated with cytomegalovirus. Strong co-occurrence of HLA alleles, especially DR and DQ, made assigning TCR associations to individual alleles difficult. According to a later analysis, most CMV-associated TCR beta chains appeared to be HLA-restricted, and the HLA associations seemed to be driven largely by CMV exposure. In a later analysis, several top co-occurrence clusters were reported to appear linked to parvovirus B19, influenza, CMV and Epstein-Barr virus. A group of highly shared sequence variants was considered likely to be a technical artifact of the sequencing pipeline. A later genetic analysis associated a missense DCLRE1C variant with V-gene and J-gene trimming of TCR beta chains, and an independent cohort replicated the association. Only TCR beta chains were sequenced in this cohort, and the absence of alpha or paired-chain data limited detectable features. A further reported finding was that TCR beta sequences accurately predicted the HLA-A and HLA-B alleles for most subjects in the first cohort. For the cohort, immune exposure information was limited to CMV serostatus. Compared with equally common non-associated chains, HLA-associated TCR beta chains in a later analysis were more clonally expanded and had lower generation probabilities. A later genetic analysis reported fewer N-insertions in productive TCRs among donors in an Asian-associated ancestry cluster than the roughly 700-donor mean. In vitro tests confirmed that three of the cytomegalovirus-associated TCR beta chains recognize cytomegalovirus antigens. Linkage disequilibrium might explain the correlated functional status among segregating V segments, but an unknown experimental factor could not be ruled out. Because counts were too low, roughly 16 rarely observed V segments, including chromosome 9 orphons, were left out of the earlier analysis of some 600 of the donors. Because HLA typing was missing for some donors at each locus, association tests included only the typed subset. In both the original and validation cohorts, the classifier was reported to diagnose cytomegalovirus status with high specificity and sensitivity. The authors suggested that the approach could potentially be generalized to other disease states and immunological phenotypes. Most TCR sequences were seen in very few donors, while some public TCRs were found in many individuals. Roughly uniform sequencing depth across donors was assumed in presence/absence analyses, although this assumption may not hold.

In this chain, TRBV14 is recombined with TRBJ1-2, with the D gene call left open. This clonotype originated in a woman aged 45 to 65 in good health and CMV-seropositive. Sequencing was carried out using PBMCs. For the CDR3, the sequence is CASSQGLGIRANYGYTF. The DNA is as follows: TGTGCCAGCAGCCAAGGACTAGGGATTAGAGCTAACTATGGCTACACCTTC.